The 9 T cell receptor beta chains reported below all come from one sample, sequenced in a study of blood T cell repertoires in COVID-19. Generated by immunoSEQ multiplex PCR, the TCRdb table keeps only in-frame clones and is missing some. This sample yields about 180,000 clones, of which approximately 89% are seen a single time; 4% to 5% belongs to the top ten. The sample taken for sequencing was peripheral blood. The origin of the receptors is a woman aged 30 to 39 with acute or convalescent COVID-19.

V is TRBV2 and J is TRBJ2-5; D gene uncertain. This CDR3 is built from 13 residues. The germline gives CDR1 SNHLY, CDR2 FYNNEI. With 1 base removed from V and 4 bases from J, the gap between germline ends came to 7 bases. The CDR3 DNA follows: TGTGCCAGCAGTGAAGAGTCAGGAGAGACCCAGTACTTC. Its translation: CASSEESGETQYF.

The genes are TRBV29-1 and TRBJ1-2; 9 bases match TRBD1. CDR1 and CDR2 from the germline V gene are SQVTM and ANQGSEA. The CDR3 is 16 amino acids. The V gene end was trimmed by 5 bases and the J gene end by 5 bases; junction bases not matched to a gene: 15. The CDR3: CSVLGVGTGGRYGYTF. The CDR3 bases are TGCAGCGTTTTGGGGGTGGGCACAGGGGGCCGGTATGGCTACACCTTC.

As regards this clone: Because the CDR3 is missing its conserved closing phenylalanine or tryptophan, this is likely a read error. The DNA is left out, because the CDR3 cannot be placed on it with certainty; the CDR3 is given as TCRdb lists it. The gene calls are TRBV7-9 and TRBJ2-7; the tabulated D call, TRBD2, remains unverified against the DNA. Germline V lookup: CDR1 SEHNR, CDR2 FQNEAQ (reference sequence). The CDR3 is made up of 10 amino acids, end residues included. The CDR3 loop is CASSLWEDLR.

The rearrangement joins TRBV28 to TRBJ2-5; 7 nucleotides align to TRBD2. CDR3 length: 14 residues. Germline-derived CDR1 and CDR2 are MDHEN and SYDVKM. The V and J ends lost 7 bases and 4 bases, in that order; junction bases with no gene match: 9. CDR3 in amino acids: CASTDSGTGETQYF. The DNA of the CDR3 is TGTGCCAGCACCGACAGCGGGACTGGAGAGACCCAGTACTTC.

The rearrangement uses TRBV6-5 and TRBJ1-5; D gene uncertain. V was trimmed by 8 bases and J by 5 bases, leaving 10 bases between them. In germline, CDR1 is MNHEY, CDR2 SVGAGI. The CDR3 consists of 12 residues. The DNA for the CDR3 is TGTGCCAGCCTGGGCTTCGATCAGCCCCAGCATTTT. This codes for CASLGFDQPQHF.

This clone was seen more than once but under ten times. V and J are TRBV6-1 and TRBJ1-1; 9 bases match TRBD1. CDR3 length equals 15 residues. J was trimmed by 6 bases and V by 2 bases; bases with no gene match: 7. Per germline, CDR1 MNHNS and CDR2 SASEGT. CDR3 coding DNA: TGTGCCAGCAGTGAATCTGGACAGGGGATTTCTGAAGCTTTCTTT. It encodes CASSESGQGISEAFF.

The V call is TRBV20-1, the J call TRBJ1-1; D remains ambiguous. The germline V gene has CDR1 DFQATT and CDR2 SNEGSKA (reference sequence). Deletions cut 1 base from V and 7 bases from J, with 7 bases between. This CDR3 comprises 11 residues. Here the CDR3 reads CSARGRVEAFF. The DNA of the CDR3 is TGCAGTGCTAGAGGACGGGTTGAAGCTTTCTTT.

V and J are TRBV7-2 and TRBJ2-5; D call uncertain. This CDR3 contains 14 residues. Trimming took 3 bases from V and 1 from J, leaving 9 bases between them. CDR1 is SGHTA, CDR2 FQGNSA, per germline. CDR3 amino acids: CASSFRPGQETQYF. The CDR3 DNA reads TGTGCCAGCAGCTTCAGGCCAGGCCAAGAGACCCAGTACTTC.

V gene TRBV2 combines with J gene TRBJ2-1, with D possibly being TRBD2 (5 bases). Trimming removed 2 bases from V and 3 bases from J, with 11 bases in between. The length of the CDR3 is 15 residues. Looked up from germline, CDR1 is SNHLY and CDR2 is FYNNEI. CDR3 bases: TGTGCCAGCAGTGAACGGGCTAGCTTCTACAATGAGCAGTTCTTC. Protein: CASSERASFYNEQFF.